This T cell receptor (beta chain) stems from a study of regulatory T cells in long-lasting Graves disease (dated by TCRdb to the early 2020s). Study-level background: Patients with newly diagnosed Graves' disease had been on antithyroid drugs for under 3 months. The study was conducted in China and was registered as a clinical trial. Patients with persistent Graves' disease were compared with patients with newly diagnosed Graves' disease using TCR sequencing and RNA sequencing of peripheral blood. A total of roughly 35 samples underwent TCR sequencing, from about 13 patients with persistent Graves' disease and approximately 20 patients with newly diagnosed Graves' disease.

Beyond this particular receptor, the publication reports: TRBV28, TRBJ1-2 and TRBJ2-5 were preferentially used in persistent disease, while TRBV20-1 and TRBJ2-1 were favored in newly diagnosed disease. The authors noted that the small sample size was a limitation that may lower accuracy. Patients with persistent disease shared more public clonotypes (approximately 2,500) than newly diagnosed patients did (roughly 970). Peripheral blood alone was examined, since thyroid tissue, which constituted the primary lesion, could not be accessed. Compared with newly diagnosed patients, patients with persistent Graves' disease had lower TCR Shannon entropy and fewer highly expanded clones, which suggests clonal expansion. Only the TCR beta chain was sequenced and analyzed.

Receptors were amplified or captured by multiplex PCR. Sequencing used an Illumina HiSeq 4000. CDR3 regions were amplified by Arm-PCR with iRepertoire HTBI primers to construct TCR beta libraries. PCR products were gel purified before sequencing. Regarding the original processing steps: Gene usage analysis of CDR3 amino acid clonotypes relied on the roughly 58 TRBV and 13 to 15 TRBJ segments identified across samples. COPE and FqMerger were used to merge the filtered high-quality paired reads into contigs. BLAST was used to align contigs to IMGT TRBV, TRBD and TRBJ reference genes, and CDR3 was defined according to IMGT. Any clonotype with a frequency above 0.1% was classified as a highly expanded clone. Shannon entropy served as the measure of repertoire diversity, while the Gini coefficient captured V-J evenness. Clonotypes shared by more than one individual were considered public. TCRdb reprocessing: public reads trimmed at Q25 with fastp, clones called with MiXCR, in-frame beta chains kept. Rows with a matching CDR3 protein are joined into one entry that keeps the most common DNA and genes. What appears here as the V and J calls and clone size reflects TCRdb's work, not the paper's. The sample table contains 250,000 to 400,000 distinct CDR3 sequences; only one count was recorded for over 15% of them. The ten top clones hold more than 35% of the sample.

V sheds 4 bases and J sheds 7 bases, leaving 29 bases between their ends. CDR1 and CDR2 are read off the germline V gene as SGHVS and FQNEAQ. The CDR3 numbers 19 residues from cysteine through phenylalanine. The CDR3 DNA has 57 bases and is translated from base 1. According to the study, the label for this sample's time point signals: newly diagnosed GD, antithyroid drugs for less than 3 months. For both TCR sequencing and RNA sequencing, RNA was extracted from PBMCs using TRIzol. Graves' disease was diagnosed according to American Thyroid Association guidelines. Patients for the study were recruited at an endocrinology department in Xi'an, China. Each patient gave 7.5 to 10 milliliters of peripheral blood, collected in an EDTA anticoagulant tube. Ficoll Paque Plus density gradient separation was used to isolate PBMCs, and no further T cell sorting was performed. RNA quality was checked with an Agilent 2100 Bioanalyzer and agarose gel, and concentration with a NanoDrop 2000.

This clonotype was seen a handful of times. Its recognized antigen is unknown. No base qualities exist here, and no much larger clone lies one base off it. The receptor was isolated from a female donor with Graves disease. The sample here was peripheral blood mononuclear cells (PBMCs), taken at new diagnosis, from a patient treated with antithyroid drugs. The chain links TRBV7-8 with TRBJ2-1; the D element could tentatively be TRBD1 or TRBD2, as 6 bases agree for each. The nucleotides are TGTGCCAGCAGCTCACCAAATGGAAGGGGGACTGGGCCACGTAATGAGCAGTTCTTC. Translated, it gives CASSSPNGRGTGPRNEQFF.